This T cell receptor (beta chain) is from a study of lymphopenia after photon versus proton radiotherapy. Concerning this clone itself: Its antigen is currently unknown.

This CDR3 has 14 residues. The ends were cut back, 6 bases at V and 4 bases at J, with 15 bases in the middle. Germline V gene lookup returns CDR1 MDHEN and CDR2 SYDVKM. Generated by immunoSEQ multiplex PCR, the TCRdb table keeps only in-frame clones and is missing some. The sample yields 22,000 or so clones, over 90% seen once. Study results and limitations: Larger post-nadir TCR diversity loss correlated inversely with survival in deceased patients.

The specimen comprised peripheral blood, sampled from a patient treated with proton-based radiotherapy. The V gene is TRBV28, the J gene TRBJ1-1; D is perhaps TRBD1 (6 bases). The sequence was obtained from a woman in her seventies with pancreatic cancer. Some clones in this sample may be carry-over from other donors' samples. The CDR3 region is CASSPLGGGTEAFF. In DNA form, the CDR3 reads TGTGCCAGCAGCCCTTTGGGAGGGGGCACTGAAGCTTTCTTT.